A single sample is the source of the 18 T cell receptor beta chains below, sequenced in a study of Tregs in tolerant kidney transplant recipients. This table comes from immunoSEQ multiplex PCR, and its TCRdb copy is limited to in-frame clones, with some not included. The sample contains roughly 69,000 clones, about 89% of which appear only once. Here the sequenced sample was CD4+ T cells from blood, taken before the transplant. Source of these receptors: a human donor who received a combined kidney and bone marrow transplant.

This chain uses TRBV5-1 with TRBJ2-5; 7 bases map to TRBD2. This CDR3 has 14 residues. After removal of 0 bases from V and 5 bases from J, the junction contained 4 bases not matched to a gene. The germline V gene has CDR1 SGHRS and CDR2 YFSETQ. CDR3 loop: CASSLGLAQETQYF. CDR3 bases: TGCGCCAGCAGCTTGGGACTAGCTCAGGAGACCCAGTACTTC.

The chain uses TRBV7-2 and TRBJ2-7; D is possibly TRBD1 (5 bases). With 5 bases removed from V and 3 bases from J, the gap between germline ends came to 17 bases. CDR3 length equals 15 residues. Germline V gives CDR1 SGHTA, CDR2 FQGNSA. CDR3 nucleotide sequence: TGTGCCAGCAGCCCACAGCAGGGTCCTGGCTACGAGCAGTACTTC. It encodes CASSPQQGPGYEQYF.

The chain uses TRBV29-1 and TRBJ2-1; TRBD1 matches 10 bases. V lost 2 bases, J lost 12 bases, and 4 bases stayed unmatched. There are 12 residues in the CDR3. Germline V gene lookup returns CDR1 SQVTM and CDR2 ANQGSEA. The CDR3 loop reads CSVETGTGAQFF. CDR3 coding DNA: TGCAGCGTTGAAACGGGGACAGGGGCGCAGTTCTTC.

This clone has just one count. The V gene is TRBV6-6, the J gene TRBJ1-2; D ambiguous. The V gene lost 6 bases and the J gene lost 3 bases, with 8 bases spanning the gap. CDR3 size: 12 residues. CDR1 is MNHNY and CDR2 is SVGAGI in the germline V gene (reference sequence). CDR3 in DNA: TGTGCCAGCAGCTCGGGTGACTATGGCTACACCTTC. It translates to CASSSGDYGYTF.

The chain combines TRBV10-3 with TRBJ2-2; 10 nucleotides align to TRBD1. Germline CDR1 and CDR2: ENHRY and SYGVKD. The CDR3 extends over 13 amino acids. After removal of 8 bases from V and 5 bases from J, the junction contained 2 bases not matched to a gene. The chain's CDR3 is CAIGTGETGELFF. In DNA form, the CDR3 reads TGTGCCATCGGGACAGGGGAAACCGGGGAGCTGTTTTTT.

The chain combines TRBV4-1 with TRBJ1-5; D not certain. V lost 0 bases, J lost 6 bases, and 12 bases lay in between. CDR1 MGHRA and CDR2 YSYEKL come from the germline V gene. The CDR3 sequence is 15 residues long. The DNA for the CDR3 is TGCGCCAGCAGCCAAGAGAGAGCCGGAGGTCAGCCCCAGCATTTT. Protein sequence: CASSQERAGGQPQHF.

The CDR3 is CASREGQGRNEQYF. The CDR3 DNA reads as TGTGCCAGCAGGGAAGGACAGGGTAGGAACGAGCAGTACTTC. The chain links TRBV6-5 to TRBJ2-7; 8 nucleotides line up with TRBD1. Losses at the gene ends were 6 bases for V and 5 bases for J; bases not matched to a gene: 9. Germline V CDR1 and CDR2: MNHEY, SVGAGI. The CDR3 loop spans 14 amino acids.

The rearrangement joins TRBV18 to TRBJ1-5, with a weak D call TRBD1 (5 bases). The V gene lost 3 bases and the J gene lost 0 bases, with 9 bases spanning the gap. This CDR3 is built from 15 residues. The germline V gene encodes CDR1 KGHSH and CDR2 LQKENI. The chain's CDR3 is CASSPTQASNQPQHF. CDR3 nucleotide sequence: TGTGCCAGCTCACCGACACAGGCTAGCAATCAGCCCCAGCATTTT.

This clone occurred once. The V gene is TRBV9, the J gene TRBJ2-1; possibly TRBD2 for D (6 bases). Trimming removed 0 bases from V and 14 bases from J, with 15 bases in between. Germline V gene lookup returns CDR1 SGDLS and CDR2 YYNGEE. CDR3 size: 13 residues. In DNA form, the CDR3 reads TGTGCCAGCAGCGTAGAATTATCGGGAGCTGAGTTCTTC. This gives the protein CASSVELSGAEFF.

V and J are TRBV27 and TRBJ2-5, with 8 positions matching TRBD2. The junction had 13 bases not matched to a gene; V was cut back by 5 bases and J by 5 bases. This CDR3 region has 16 residues. The germline gives CDR1 MNHEY, CDR2 SMNVEV (reference sequence). The CDR3, as DNA: TGTGCCAGCAGTGAAATAGCGGGGATCGGATGGGAGACCCAGTACTTC. This encodes CASSEIAGIGWETQYF.

The chain is built from TRBV4-3 and TRBJ2-7; 9 nucleotides line up with TRBD1. CDR3 length equals 17 residues. The germline CDR1 and CDR2 sequences are LGHNA and YSLEER. J gave up 5 bases and V 3 bases, and 14 bases lay outside the gene matches. As DNA, the CDR3 is TGCGCCAGCAGCCATGCTCTTCCGGGACAGGGTGTGAACGAGCAGTACTTC. The encoded protein is CASSHALPGQGVNEQYF.

This clone was seen only once. The gene calls are TRBV15 and TRBJ2-7; 9 bases are shared with TRBD2. V lost 4 bases, J lost 7 bases, and 14 bases stayed unmatched. Germline CDR1 and CDR2: LNHNV and YYDKDF (reference sequence). This CDR3 has 16 amino acids. CDR3 sequence (DNA): TGTGCCACCAGCAAAGCCCTAGCGGGACCACGTCGGGAGCAGTACTTC. The encoded protein is CATSKALAGPRREQYF.

The chain couples TRBV7-2 to TRBJ1-3; 11 nucleotides align to TRBD1. There are 16 residues in the CDR3. Germline V gene sequence: CDR1 SGHTA, CDR2 FQGNSA. V lost 5 bases, J lost 4 bases, and 7 bases stayed unmatched. The CDR3, as DNA: TGTGCCAGCAGCCCCGGACAGGGGGCGTGGGGAAACACCATATATTTT. Amino acids: CASSPGQGAWGNTIYF.

The chain couples TRBV5-1 to TRBJ2-7; D gene unclear. The V gene lost 2 bases and the J gene lost 2 bases, with 17 bases spanning the gap. Germline V lookup: CDR1 SGHRS, CDR2 YFSETQ. The CDR3 is 16 amino acids. CDR3: CASSLFDIQKTYEQYF. The CDR3 DNA is TGCGCCAGCAGCTTATTTGACATTCAAAAAACCTACGAGCAGTACTTC.

The chain couples TRBV18 to TRBJ2-7, with 8 bases identical to TRBD2. This CDR3 comprises 15 residues. Germline V lookup: CDR1 KGHSH, CDR2 LQKENI. After removal of 3 bases from V and 2 bases from J, the junction contained 6 bases not matched to a gene. CDR3 sequence: CASSPISGTTYEQYF. For the CDR3, the DNA is TGTGCCAGCTCACCGATTAGCGGGACCACCTACGAGCAGTACTTC.

CDR3 sequence (DNA): TGTGCCAGCAGCTTAGAGGCAGGGACCGGGGAGCTGTTTTTT. It specifies CASSLEAGTGELFF. V and J are TRBV7-9 and TRBJ2-2; D is perhaps TRBD1 (5 bases). The CDR3 is made up of 14 amino acids. Germline values: CDR1 SEHNR, CDR2 FQNEAQ (reference sequence). Trimming shortened V by 1 base and J by 5 bases, and 8 bases separated the two germline ends.

This sequence joins TRBV7-3 and TRBJ2-2, with D possibly matching TRBD1 (5 bases). This CDR3 region has 16 residues. Trimming removed 5 bases from V and 0 bases from J, with 13 bases in between. CDR1 is SGHTA, CDR2 FQGTGA, per germline. This CDR3 reads CASSETGSTNTGELFF. The CDR3 DNA is TGTGCCAGCAGCGAAACAGGATCTACGAACACCGGGGAGCTGTTTTTT.

The chain couples TRBV7-3 to TRBJ2-5; D may be TRBD2 (6 bases). Trimming removed 2 bases at V and 5 bases at J, with 9 bases between. The length of the CDR3 is 13 residues. Germline loops: CDR1 SGHTA, CDR2 FQGTGA. CDR3 DNA: TGTGCCAGCAGCTTAGGGGGGAGGGAGACCCAGTACTTC. It yields the protein CASSLGGRETQYF.